This is a list of T cell receptor beta chains from one sample in a study of CXCR3-negative and CXCR3-positive naive CD8 T cells. With the 5' RACE reads reprocessed, TCRdb shows one record per CDR3 protein and no DNA. This repertoire comprises approximately 120,000 distinct CDR3 sequences; its ten largest clones make up less than 0.4%. Sample: naive CXCR3+ CD8+ T cells from blood. These receptors came from a human donor in good health. Some clones in this sample may be carry-over from other donors' samples. Both conserved end residues are part of each CDR3.

>TRBV14|18|TRBJ2-6
CASSQDTVRTLGANVLTF
>TRBV5-1|15|TRBJ2-2
CASSLASGGTGELFF
>TRBV5-1|18|TRBJ2-1
CASSLAVVGGYSYNEQFF
>TRBV7-9|13|TRBJ2-3
CASRGTGADTQYF
>TRBV20-1|15|TRBJ1-6
CRAENEENYNSPLHF
>TRBV27|16|TRBJ2-1
CASSLWDRAPYNEQFF
>TRBV5-1|16|TRBJ2-2
CASSLVASDLTGELFF
>TRBV4-3|15|TRBJ2-7
CASSQAWRGLYEQYF
>TRBV23-1|13|TRBJ2-1
CATTGLTYDEQFF
>TRBV14|21|TRBJ2-1
CASSPLGIETGGFTTYNEQFF
>TRBV6-5|17|TRBJ2-5
CASSYSQPGTRRETQYF
>TRBV29-1|13|TRBJ2-7
CSVEVPDSYEQYF
>TRBV7-9|16|TRBJ2-5
CASSPPTGERVETQYF
>TRBV28|13|TRBJ1-5
CASSPHSYQPQHF
>TRBV9|18|TRBJ2-1
CASSVDPLKAGGRNEQFF
>TRBV6-5|15|TRBJ2-3
CASSYGGGRTDTQYF
>TRBV9|13|TRBJ1-2
CASSVEGFYGYTF
>TRBV20-1|16|TRBJ2-2
CSAIGLADDRTGELFF
>TRBV3-1|12|TRBJ2-1
CASSPLGDEQFF
>TRBV5-1|17|TRBJ2-1
CASSLVGTGGIYNEQFF
>TRBV9|15|TRBJ1-5
CASSLGGNSNQPQQF
>TRBV3-1|15|TRBJ1-2
CASSPPLRTNYGYTF
>TRBV9|17|TRBJ2-5
CASSVEGLAGVAETQYF
>TRBV29-1|11|TRBJ2-7
CSVGGAYEQYF
>TRBV19|15|TRBJ2-1
CASRTGTRGNNEQFF
>TRBV7-6|14|TRBJ2-5
CASSQLGGWETQYF
>TRBV29-1|16|TRBJ2-1
CSVDGARQYSYNEQFF
>TRBV29-1|14|TRBJ2-5
CSVVWTTVLETQYF
>TRBV27|15|TRBJ1-2
CASSETGLKNYGYTF
>TRBV5-6|17|TRBJ2-1
CASSLVRTTETYNEQFF
>TRBV4-3|14|TRBJ1-4
CASSQEDTVEKLFF
>TRBV28|13|TRBJ1-2
CASSFTENYGYTF
>TRBV12-3/TRBV12-4|13|TRBJ1-5
CASSLAPNQPQHF
>TRBV7-9|15|TRBJ2-1
CASSPGGPSYNEQFF
>TRBV29-1|14|TRBJ2-1
CSGVPAEKSDEQFF
>TRBV27|13|TRBJ2-7
CASSFSTGFEQYF
>TRBV5-1|14|TRBJ2-7
CASSLISSGYEQYF
>TRBV19|13|TRBJ2-7
CATLRSTRGEQYF
>TRBV28|12|TRBJ2-7
CASSPQGTEQYF
>TRBV20-1|14|TRBJ2-1
CSASEREGYNEQFF
>TRBV11-2|16|TRBJ1-1
CASSRPRDTLNTEAFF